This entry lists 26 T cell receptor beta chains sequenced from one sample in a study of cytomegalovirus exposure and HLA in healthy donors. The PCR contained 60 Vbeta and 13 Jbeta primers. Only in-frame clones appear in the TCRdb table, and some are missing; sequencing was by immunoSEQ multiplex PCR. The data contain roughly 98,000 clones, 60% to 75% of them singletons. Sequencing was performed on PBMCs. These receptors all stem from a female donor in good health and CMV-seropositive.

The chain recombines TRBV5-1 with TRBJ1-6; TRBD1 might be the D (5 bases). Trimming left V 3 bases short and J 9 bases short, with 19 bases between. This CDR3 is built from 16 residues. In germline, CDR1 is SGHRS, CDR2 YFSETQ. CDR3 in DNA: TGCGCCAGCAGCTCCCCTGAGGCAGGGTCAGGTTCACCCCTCCACTTT. This codes for CASSSPEAGSGSPLHF.

The rearrangement links TRBV9 to TRBJ2-1; 9 bases map to TRBD2. The CDR3 covers 14 residues. Trimming took 2 bases from V and 7 from J; bases not matched to a gene: 4. Germline V gene data show CDR1 as SGDLS and CDR2 as YYNGEE. DNA of the CDR3: TGTGCCAGCAGCGTTAGCGGGAGTGGGAATGAGCAGTTCTTC. Amino acid sequence: CASSVSGSGNEQFF.

The chain links TRBV4-2 to TRBJ2-1; 10 nucleotides line up with TRBD2. Germline V CDR1 and CDR2: LGHNA, YNFKEQ. This CDR3 comprises 16 residues. With 0 bases clipped from V and 10 bases from J, the junction kept 9 bases outside the gene matches. CDR3 nucleotide sequence: TGTGCCAGCAGCCAAGATCCGAGCGGGAGGGTTATGGAGCAGTTCTTC. Protein sequence: CASSQDPSGRVMEQFF.

The chain links TRBV11-3 to TRBJ2-1, with D perhaps TRBD2 (6 bases). V gave up 0 bases and J gave up 4 bases, with 10 bases separating them. CDR3 length: 15 amino acids. The germline V gene has CDR1 SGHNT and CDR2 YENEEA. CDR3 residues: CASSLDSGVYNEQFF. The CDR3 DNA reads TGTGCCAGCAGCTTAGATTCGGGGGTTTACAATGAGCAGTTCTTC.

The CDR3 DNA sequence: TGTGCCAGCAGCAAAGTAACAGGGACGAGCACTGAAGCTTTCTTT. Encoded protein: CASSKVTGTSTEAFF. The J gene is TRBJ1-1, the V gene TRBV21-1; the table calls TRBD1, which could not be checked here. TRBV21-1 is shown as a pseudogene. CDR3 size: 15 residues.

This rearrangement joins TRBV4-2 to TRBJ1-5; D not certain. V was cut by 4 bases and J by 6 bases, with 13 bases left in between. Looked up from germline, CDR1 is LGHNA and CDR2 is YNFKEQ. The CDR3 spans 14 residues. CDR3 sequence reads: CASSRDRSGQPQHF. The DNA for the CDR3 is TGTGCCAGCAGCCGTGACCGTAGCGGTCAGCCCCAGCATTTT.

The chain employs TRBV7-2 and TRBJ1-2; TRBD1 is a possible D gene (6 bases). The ends were cut back, 4 bases at V and 0 bases at J, with 15 bases in the middle. Germline loops: CDR1 SGHTA, CDR2 FQGNSA. There are 16 residues in the CDR3. CDR3 protein: CASSSSGGASNYGYTF. Here the CDR3 DNA reads TGTGCCAGCAGCTCGAGCGGGGGGGCTTCTAACTATGGCTACACCTTC.

V usage is TRBV7-8 and J usage is TRBJ2-7, with D tentatively TRBD1 (5 bases). The CDR3 length is 16 residues. Trimming pared 4 bases from V and 6 bases from J, leaving 22 bases between. Germline V gene data show CDR1 as SGHVS and CDR2 as FQNEAQ. This CDR3 is CASSSDERGTPLEQYF. The CDR3 nucleotides are TGTGCCAGCAGCTCGGATGAAAGGGGAACCCCTCTCGAGCAGTACTTC.

This sequence joins TRBV28 and TRBJ2-1; D perhaps matches TRBD2 (6 bases). Trimming removed 1 base at V and 3 bases at J, with 28 bases between. The CDR3 contains 21 residues. CDR1 and CDR2 from the germline V gene are MDHEN and SYDVKM. As DNA, the CDR3 is TGTGCCAGCAGTTTATTTAACGGACTACGGGGATATAACGACCTCTACAATGAGCAGTTCTTC. Encoded protein: CASSLFNGLRGYNDLYNEQFF. Full variable domain (missing parts from reference TRBV28 and TRBJ2-1): DVKVTQSSRYLVKRTGEKVFLECVQDMDHENMFWYRQDPGLGLRLIYFSYDVKMKEKGDIPEGYSVSREKKERFSLILESASTNQTSMYLCASSLFNGLRGYNDLYNEQFFGPGTRLTVL.

J is TRBJ1-1 and V is TRBV4-2, with unresolved D. The CDR3 is 13 amino acids. Per the germline V gene, CDR1 is LGHNA and CDR2 is YNFKEQ. V lost 2 bases and J lost 5, with 9 bases in between. For the CDR3, the DNA is TGTGCCAGCAGCCAACGGGAGGGAACTGAAGCTTTCTTT. Protein: CASSQREGTEAFF.

The J gene is TRBJ1-5, the V gene TRBV2; no definite D call. Germline V gives CDR1 SNHLY, CDR2 FYNNEI. The CDR3 runs 16 residues. Trimming cost V 2 bases and J 0 bases, with 11 bases left between them. CDR3 sequence reads: CASSESGNLSNQPQHF. The CDR3 bases are TGTGCCAGCAGTGAATCGGGGAACCTTAGCAATCAGCCCCAGCATTTT.

This chain links TRBV9 with TRBJ2-3; 7 bases align to TRBD2. CDR3 size: 14 residues. Germline trimming cut 1 base from V and 2 bases from J; bases unmatched to any gene: 1. The germline V gene has CDR1 SGDLS and CDR2 YYNGEE. This CDR3 is CASSVSGDTDTQYF. Here the CDR3 DNA reads TGTGCCAGCAGCGTAAGCGGGGACACAGATACGCAGTATTTT.

The chain has TRBV9 and TRBJ2-7; 8 bases are shared with TRBD1. The CDR3 runs 14 residues. The germline gives CDR1 SGDLS, CDR2 YYNGEE. The junction had 5 bases not matched to a gene; V was cut back by 4 bases and J by 2 bases. This CDR3 reads CASSTRDRPYEQYF. CDR3 bases: TGTGCCAGCAGCACCCGGGACAGGCCCTACGAGCAGTACTTC.

The J gene is TRBJ2-5, the V gene TRBV5-1; TRBD2 aligns across 7 bases. The germline V gene has CDR1 SGHRS and CDR2 YFSETQ. CDR3 length: 16 residues. J gave up 4 bases and V 4 bases, and 13 bases lay outside the gene matches. The CDR3 spells CASSLGPWGGAETQYF. Written as DNA, the CDR3 is TGCGCCAGCAGCCTCGGCCCCTGGGGGGGAGCAGAGACCCAGTACTTC.

The chain has TRBV4-1 and TRBJ1-4; TRBD1 matches at 7 bases. Germline lookup yields CDR1 MGHRA and CDR2 YSYEKL. The CDR3 consists of 14 residues. Trimming at V came to 3 bases and at J to 8 bases, leaving 6 bases not matched to a gene. The CDR3 reads CASSHPRDREKLFF. CDR3 in DNA: TGCGCCAGCAGCCATCCCCGGGACAGAGAAAAACTGTTTTTT.

This clone turned up a few times. This chain joins TRBV4-3 and TRBJ2-1; a weak D match, TRBD2 (5 bases). CDR1 LGHNA and CDR2 YSLEER come from the germline V gene. The V and J ends lost 1 base and 7 bases respectively, with 17 bases between them. The CDR3 is 16 residues long. CDR3 sequence reads: CASSQVPLDLRNEQFF. As DNA, the CDR3 is TGCGCCAGCAGCCAAGTCCCACTAGACTTGAGGAATGAGCAGTTCTTC.

V gene TRBV18 combines with J gene TRBJ1-1, with TRBD1 matching 11 bases. CDR3 length: 15 residues. CDR1 is KGHSH and CDR2 is LQKENI in the germline V gene. V shed 5 bases, J shed 5 bases, and the junction held 7 bases outside the gene matches. In DNA, the CDR3 is TGTGCCAGCTCAGCCGGGACAGGGGGAAGGACTGAAGCTTTCTTT. This codes for CASSAGTGGRTEAFF.

This clone was found a few times. The gene calls are TRBV10-3 and TRBJ1-2, with D unresolved. V was pared by 0 bases and J by 6 bases, with 8 bases between. Germline CDR1 reads ENHRY; CDR2 reads SYGVKD. The length of the CDR3 is 13 residues. The CDR3 DNA is TGTGCCATCAGTGAGTCCGGCAGGAATGGCTACACCTTC. Protein sequence: CAISESGRNGYTF.

The chain couples TRBV5-6 to TRBJ2-2; 12 nucleotides line up with TRBD2. Germline V gives CDR1 SGHDT, CDR2 YYEEEE. After removal of 2 bases from V and 7 bases from J, the junction contained 3 bases not matched to a gene. The CDR3 runs 15 residues. CDR3 sequence: CASSFLAGGVGELFF. The DNA of the CDR3 is TGTGCCAGCAGCTTCCTAGCGGGAGGGGTCGGGGAGCTGTTTTTT.

This rearrangement joins TRBV30 to TRBJ2-3; tentative D call: TRBD1 (6 bases). Germline-derived CDR1 and CDR2 are GTSNPN and SVGIG (reference sequence). V shed 1 base and J shed 4 bases, with 12 bases lying between them. The CDR3 is made up of 14 amino acids. In DNA form, the CDR3 reads TGTGCCTGGAGTGGGGGCAGGGGAGCAGATACGCAGTATTTT. Amino acid sequence: CAWSGGRGADTQYF.

The chain carries TRBV28 and TRBJ1-1; tentative D call: TRBD1 (5 bases). Germline assignment: CDR1 MDHEN and CDR2 SYDVKM. Trimming cost V 5 bases and J 8 bases, with 9 bases left between them. CDR3 length equals 11 residues. The DNA of the CDR3 is TGTGCCAGCAGTAGGGGATTGGAAGCTTTCTTT. Translating gives CASSRGLEAFF.

In DNA, the CDR3 is TGCGCCAGCAGCCACAACTACGAGCAGTACTTC. Translating it yields CASSHNYEQYF. The chain has TRBV4-1 and TRBJ2-7; D remains ambiguous. With 3 bases removed from V and 3 bases from J, the gap between germline ends came to 3 bases. The CDR3 has 11 amino acids. Germline-derived CDR1 and CDR2 are MGHRA and YSYEKL.

The chain recombines TRBV6-5 with TRBJ1-3, with D uncertain. V lost 2 bases, J lost 0 bases, and 8 bases lay in between. There are 15 residues in the CDR3. CDR1 and CDR2 from the germline V gene are MNHEY and SVGAGI. The CDR3 nucleotides are TGTGCCAGCAGTTACCCCAGGCACTCTGGAAACACCATATATTTT. Translating it yields CASSYPRHSGNTIYF.

The rearrangement joins TRBV29-1 to TRBJ2-5, with a weak D call TRBD1 (5 bases). CDR3 length: 12 residues. Germline V gives CDR1 SQVTM, CDR2 ANQGSEA. Trimming took 8 bases from V and 1 from J, leaving 11 bases between them. The DNA for the CDR3 is TGCAGCTCCAGTGACAGCCAAGAGACCCAGTACTTC. Protein sequence: CSSSDSQETQYF.

The chain is built from TRBV25-1 and TRBJ1-4; D possibly corresponds to TRBD1 (5 bases). This CDR3 has 15 residues. Germline values: CDR1 MGHDK, CDR2 SYGVNS. V gave up 2 bases and J gave up 0 bases, with 7 bases separating them. The CDR3 is CASSERGTTNEKLFF. The CDR3 DNA reads TGTGCCAGCAGTGAACGGGGGACAACTAATGAAAAACTGTTTTTT.

The chain uses TRBV18 and TRBJ1-1; D call uncertain. V was pared by 0 bases and J by 0 bases, with 5 bases between. The CDR3 has 14 amino acids. CDR1 KGHSH and CDR2 LQKENI come from the germline V gene. Here the CDR3 reads CASSPPSMNTEAFF. Here the CDR3 DNA reads TGTGCCAGCTCACCACCGAGTATGAACACTGAAGCTTTCTTT.